The rows below give T cell receptor beta chains drawn from one sample of a study of shared clonotypes between healthy human individuals. TCRdb's copy holds only in-frame clones and misses some; the assay was immunoSEQ multiplex PCR. The sample has over a million clones, 98% seen once. The sample consisted of naive CD4+ T cells sorted from blood. Every receptor here comes from a man aged 25 to 45 in good health. Each CDR3 is given with its conserved first and last residue. A D gene is named only where the DNA matches it firmly. Size is omitted from some rows. Given values are once, few, many or a class for expanded clones.

abundance | j_gene | len | d_gene | v_gene | CDR3nt | CDR3aa
NA | TRBJ2-1 | 16 | TRBD1 | TRBV5-1 | TGCGCCAGCAGCTCCGGCGAGGGGGCGCCCTACAATGAGCAGTTCTTC | CASSSGEGAPYNEQFF
NA | TRBJ1-5 | 12 | NA | TRBV28 | TGTGCCAGCAGCCTGATCCATCAGCCCCAGCATTTT | CASSLIHQPQHF
NA | TRBJ2-3 | 14 | TRBD2 | TRBV2 | TGTGCCAGCAGTGACGTGGGACTAAGAGATACGCAGTATTTT | CASSDVGLRDTQYF
NA | TRBJ1-2 | 14 | NA | TRBV28 | TGTGCCAGCAGCCTATTGGGCGGCCCGAGAGGCTACACCTTC | CASSLLGGPRGYTF
NA | TRBJ2-2 | 14 | NA | TRBV5-4 | TGTGCCAGCAGCCTCTTCAGGGGACCCGGGGAGCTGTTTTTT | CASSLFRGPGELFF
NA | TRBJ1-1 | 13 | NA | TRBV28 | TGTGCCAGCAGTTTAGAGGTTAAGGCTGAAGCTTTCTTT | CASSLEVKAEAFF
NA | TRBJ2-3 | 13 | TRBD1 | TRBV5-1 | TGCGCCAGCAAACAGGGGAGCACAGATACGCAGTATTTT | CASKQGSTDTQYF
NA | TRBJ1-5 | 14 | NA | TRBV2 | TGTGCCAGCAGCCTCAGCGATAGCAATCAGCCCCAGCATTTT | CASSLSDSNQPQHF
NA | TRBJ1-5 | 13 | TRBD1 | TRBV19 | TGTGCCAGTAGTGGGACAGTGGATCAGCCCCAGCATTTT | CASSGTVDQPQHF
NA | TRBJ2-2 | 15 | TRBD1 | TRBV11-3 | TGTGCCAGCAGCTTAGTGGGGCAGGGGGCCGGGGAGCTGTTTTTT | CASSLVGQGAGELFF
NA | TRBJ2-2 | 17 | NA | TRBV27 | TGTGCCAGCAGTTCTAGTCTCGGAAACGTGAACACCGGGGAGCTGTTTTTT | CASSSSLGNVNTGELFF
NA | TRBJ1-2 | 15 | TRBD1 | TRBV28 | TGTGCCAGCAGTTTTAGGGACAGGATGTACTATGGCTACACCTTC | CASSFRDRMYYGYTF
NA | TRBJ2-3 | 16 | NA | TRBV19 | TGTGCCAGTAGTATAGCAGCGTACGGTAACACAGATACGCAGTATTTT | CASSIAAYGNTDTQYF
NA | TRBJ2-6 | 19 | NA | TRBV11-2 | TGTGCCAGCAGCTTACAGCGTGGACAGATCAACTCTGGGGCCAACGTCCTGACTTTC | CASSLQRGQINSGANVLTF
NA | TRBJ2-3 | 15 | NA | TRBV4-1 | TGCGCCAGCAGCCAAGTGTGGGTTTCGGGAGATACGCAGTATTTT | CASSQVWVSGDTQYF
NA | TRBJ2-7 | 13 | NA | TRBV2 | TGTGCCAGCTTTGAGGACCCACTGTCCGAGCAGTACTTC | CASFEDPLSEQYF
NA | TRBJ2-5 | 13 | TRBD1 | TRBV7-9 | TGTGCCAGCAGCCGGAGACAGGGCGAGACCCAGTACTTC | CASSRRQGETQYF
NA | TRBJ2-1 | 14 | NA | TRBV2 | TGTGCCAGCAGTAGGAATCTTCCCTACAATGAGCAGTTCTTC | CASSRNLPYNEQFF
NA | TRBJ2-1 | 17 | TRBD2 | TRBV9 | TGTGCCAGCAGCGTAGTTTCTAGCGGGACGAAATACAATGAGCAGTTCTTC | CASSVVSSGTKYNEQFF
once | TRBJ2-3 | 15 | TRBD2 | TRBV28 | TGTGCCAGCAGTTCTTCTAGCGGGAGTGCAGATACGCAGTATTTT | CASSSSSGSADTQYF
once | TRBJ2-3 | 13 | NA | TRBV11-3 | TGTGCCAGCAGCAGACGAAGCGCAGATACGCAGTATTTT | CASSRRSADTQYF
NA | TRBJ2-3 | 15 | NA | TRBV29-1 | TGCAGCGTCAAGGGGGGAGAACTGAGGACAGATACGCAGTATTTT | CSVKGGELRTDTQYF
NA | TRBJ2-7 | 13 | NA | TRBV11-2 | TGTGCCAGCAGCCAGGACTTTCCCTACGAGCAGTACTTC | CASSQDFPYEQYF
NA | TRBJ2-1 | 14 | NA | TRBV11-2 | TGTGCCAGCAGCTTAGATCCGGCCTACAATGAGCAGTTCTTC | CASSLDPAYNEQFF
NA | TRBJ2-5 | 14 | NA | TRBV5-1 | TGCGCCAGCAGCTTTGACAGTTCAGCGGAGACCCAGTACTTC | CASSFDSSAETQYF
NA | TRBJ1-5 | 16 | TRBD1 | TRBV7-8 | TGTGCCAGCAGCGCCCCAGGGGGCGTTGTCAATCAGCCCCAGCATTTT | CASSAPGGVVNQPQHF
NA | TRBJ1-5 | 14 | NA | TRBV4-3 | TGCGCCAGCAGCCGCGACATACTCAATCAGCCCCAGCATTTT | CASSRDILNQPQHF
NA | TRBJ2-5 | 15 | TRBD2 | TRBV7-6 | TGTGCCAGCAGCTGGGTAGCGGGAGGGCAAGAGACCCAGTACTTC | CASSWVAGGQETQYF
NA | TRBJ2-3 | 15 | NA | TRBV11-2 | TGTGCCAGCCGCCGGCGGACAGACAAAGGGGATACGCAGTATTTT | CASRRRTDKGDTQYF
NA | TRBJ2-7 | 15 | TRBD2 | TRBV19 | TGTGCCAGTAGTATAGATCTAGCGGGAGTCTACGAGCAGTACTTC | CASSIDLAGVYEQYF
NA | TRBJ1-3 | 15 | NA | TRBV15 | TGTGCCACCAGCAGAGATCCTGTCTCTGGAAACACCATATATTTT | CATSRDPVSGNTIYF
NA | TRBJ2-7 | 16 | NA | TRBV4-1 | TGCGCCAGCAGCACAAGGTGGGATTCCCAAGGCAACGAGCAGTACTTC | CASSTRWDSQGNEQYF
NA | TRBJ2-2 | 13 | TRBD1 | TRBV29-1 | TGCAGCGTGGGACAGGGCAGGACCGGGGAGCTGTTTTTT | CSVGQGRTGELFF
once | TRBJ2-1 | 15 | TRBD2 | TRBV4-3 | TGCGCCAGCAGCCAAGAAACGGGAGGGATCAATGAGCAGTTCTTC | CASSQETGGINEQFF
NA | TRBJ2-7 | 16 | TRBD2 | TRBV7-6 | TGTGCCAGCAGCCGCTCGGGGGGAGCAAGCTCCTACGAGCAGTACTTC | CASSRSGGASSYEQYF
NA | TRBJ2-1 | 15 | TRBD2 | TRBV14 | TGTGCCAGCAGCCGCTGGGGGGGAGGGCCAGGTGAGCAGTTCTTC | CASSRWGGGPGEQFF
NA | TRBJ2-7 | 16 | NA | TRBV5-8 | TGTGCCAGCAGCTTGAGCGTACACAGGAGCTCCTACGAGCAGTACTTC | CASSLSVHRSSYEQYF
NA | TRBJ2-1 | 13 | NA | TRBV18 | TGTGCCAGCTTATCGGCTAGTTACAATGAACAGTTCTTC | CASLSASYNEQFF
few | TRBJ1-3 | 15 | NA | TRBV10-3 | TGTGCCATCAGTGAGTCGAAAGTTGCTGGAAACACCATATATTTT | CAISESKVAGNTIYF
NA | TRBJ2-1 | 12 | TRBD2 | TRBV25-1 | TGTGCCAGCGGACTAGCCGGGAATGAGCAGTTCTTC | CASGLAGNEQFF